This entry concerns a single T cell receptor (beta chain). All enrollees were roughly 18 to 89 years old and from 20 to 25 US areas. The data originate from a study of blood T cell repertoires in COVID-19. Study as a whole: Sites across the United States, Italy and Spain contributed samples from acute and convalescent COVID-19. Sources were T cells, B-cell-depleted T cells, or PBMCs; the material itself was cDNA or gDNA.

In the original workflow: By means of reference gene primer amplification, nucleated cell counts were estimated. The method was immunoSEQ multiplex PCR; TCRdb's version includes in-frame clones alone and lacks a portion of them. V and J calls and clone size come straight from that table; D and trimming were deduced from the DNA. Of roughly 400,000 clones listed, approximately 92% are singletons. Sequencing was done on a sample of PBMCs or T cells enriched from blood (not recorded which). This TCR derives from a man aged 30-40 years who had recovered from COVID-19.

The DNA for the CDR3 is TGCAGCGTTGCGACGGGAACGGGGGGTCAGCCCCAGCATTTT. Translation: CSVATGTGGQPQHF. The chain links TRBV29-1 to TRBJ1-5; a possible D gene is TRBD1 (5 bases). This CDR3 contains 14 residues. CDR1 and CDR2 (germline): SQVTM, ANQGSEA. Between the trimmed V and J ends, which lost 4 bases and 6 bases, there was a span of 16 bases. The whole variable domain, remainder taken from reference TRBV29-1 and TRBJ1-5, is SAVISQKPSRDICQRGTSLTIQCQVDSQVTMMFWYRQQPGQSLTLIATANQGSEATYESGFVIDKFPISRPNLTFSTLTVSNMSPEDSSIYLCSVATGTGGQPQHFGDGTRLSIL.